The present entry profiles one T cell receptor (beta chain) with its context. Original processing notes: Scientists estimated how many nucleated cells there were by amplifying reference gene primers. Generated by immunoSEQ multiplex PCR, the TCRdb table keeps only in-frame clones and is missing some. Clonal size and the V and J genes are those of that table, whereas D and trimming came from the DNA. The profile shows a few hundred thousand clones, approximately 86% of them singletons. The V end lost 1 base, the J end lost 7 bases, and 9 bases lay between the germline ends. This CDR3 spans 13 amino acids. Germline values: CDR1 SGDLS, CDR2 YYNGEE. This entry is derived from a study of blood T cell repertoires in COVID-19. Study information: Collection of acute and convalescent COVID-19 samples took place in the United States, Italy and Spain. The analysed material was cDNA or gDNA that came from T cells, B-cell-depleted T cells, or PBMCs.

Sequences were obtained from peripheral blood. The chain joins TRBV9 to TRBJ2-1; D possibly corresponds to TRBD2 (5 bases). The origin of this receptor is a woman aged 25 to 39 who had recovered from COVID-19. The DNA for the CDR3 is TGTGCCAGCAGCGTAAACAGCGGTAATGAGCAGTTCTTC. The encoded protein is CASSVNSGNEQFF.